The present T cell receptor (beta chain) was sequenced within a study of shared clonotypes between healthy human individuals. Study information: Every donor yielded three CD4 naive, three CD4 memory, two CD8 naive and one CD8 memory plate.

To note about this clone: No antigen is known for it. At the DNA level, this CDR3 is encoded by other sequences in the same sample as well.

Splitting of each subset's genomic DNA was done evenly across several immunoSEQ plates. The method was immunoSEQ multiplex PCR; TCRdb's version includes in-frame clones alone and lacks a portion of them. The sample consists of over a million clones, about 96% of them appearing once. The study, taken as a whole, reports: Rarefaction indicated that sorted-subset sequencing remained incomplete although depth was large.

This CDR3 contains 12 residues. V was clipped by 4 bases and J by 3 bases, with 5 bases between them. The germline CDR1 and CDR2 sequences are SGHTA and FQGNSA. The chain uses TRBV7-2 and TRBJ2-3; D uncertain. The TCR comes from a man younger than 40 in good health. Sequenced input: naive CD4+ T cells sorted from blood. The subset here: CD45RA+ positively selected. CDR3 bases: TGTGCCAGCAGCTCATCGACAGATACGCAGTATTTT. Residues: CASSSSTDTQYF.